This passage covers 10 T cell receptor beta chains from one sample sequenced in a study of OX40 agonist ivuxolimab in advanced cancers. Clones were sequenced by immunoSEQ multiplex PCR, and TCRdb holds only the in-frame ones, with some missing. The data contain more than 75,000 clones, around 91% of them singletons. The source material was CD4+ or CD8+ T cells sorted from blood, sampled in a trial of the OX40 agonist ivuxolimab. These receptors came from an adult with an advanced solid tumor such as melanoma, head and neck, liver or kidney cancer.

This clone was counted a single time. The gene calls are TRBV21-1 and TRBJ1-5. TRBV21-1 is a listed pseudogene. This CDR3 has 16 amino acids. CDR3 nucleotides: TGTGCCAGCAGCAATGAGCAGGGGGGGAGCAATCAGCCCCAGCATTTT. Protein: CASSNEQGGSNQPQHF.

The chain employs TRBV5-1 and TRBJ2-2; 9 bases agree with TRBD1. V lost 5 bases, J lost 3 bases, and 8 bases stayed unmatched. Germline V gene sequence: CDR1 SGHRS, CDR2 YFSETQ. The CDR3 totals 16 residues. The DNA of the CDR3 is TGCGCCAGCAGTCCCCCGGGACAGGGCCACACCGGGGAGCTGTTTTTT. It encodes CASSPPGQGHTGELFF.

The genes are TRBV10-1 and TRBJ2-3; 9 bases are shared with TRBD2. Germline loops: CDR1 WNHNN, CDR2 SYGVQD (reference sequence). V shed 0 bases and J 2 bases; nucleotides not matched to a gene: 6. The CDR3 loop spans 17 amino acids. This CDR3 is CASSESTASGNTDTQYF. For the CDR3, the DNA is TGCGCCAGCAGTGAGTCGACGGCTAGCGGGAACACAGATACGCAGTATTTT.

The rearrangement uses TRBV15 and TRBJ2-4; D unclear. CDR1 and CDR2 (germline): LNHNV, YYDKDF (reference sequence). The CDR3 is 16 amino acids. Trimming left V 0 bases short and J 2 bases short, with 11 bases between. The CDR3 loop reads CATSRDLGTSKNIQYF. For the CDR3, the DNA is TGTGCCACCAGCAGAGATCTCGGCACCTCCAAAAACATTCAGTACTTC.

The J gene is TRBJ2-7, the V gene TRBV19; TRBD1 matches 8 bases. J lost 3 bases, V lost 0 bases, and 4 bases had no gene match. The CDR3 covers 15 residues. CDR1 LNHDA and CDR2 SQIVND come from the germline V gene (reference sequence). CDR3 bases: TGTGCCAGTAGTATAGAAGGACAGGGATACTACGAGCAGTACTTC. This codes for CASSIEGQGYYEQYF.

The chain has TRBV6-5 and TRBJ2-1, with TRBD2 identical over 9 bases. V was pared by 7 bases and J by 4 bases, with 8 bases of the junction left unmatched. The CDR3 runs to 15 residues. Per the germline V gene, CDR1 is MNHEY and CDR2 is SVGAGI. CDR3 region: CASKEWTSDYNEQFF. The CDR3 DNA reads TGTGCCAGCAAAGAGTGGACTAGCGATTACAATGAGCAGTTCTTC.

This sequence joins TRBV4-3 and TRBJ2-3, with no clear D. CDR3 length: 16 residues. Germline V gene data show CDR1 as LGHNA and CDR2 as YSLEER. Trimming shortened V by 3 bases and J by 0 bases, and 13 bases separated the two germline ends. The CDR3 nucleotides read TGCGCCAGCAGCCAGCTCGCGACGGACAGCACAGATACGCAGTATTTT. It yields the protein CASSQLATDSTDTQYF.

V is TRBV11-3 and J is TRBJ2-7; possibly TRBD1 for D (6 bases). The CDR3 spans 12 residues. Germline V gene data show CDR1 as SGHNT and CDR2 as YENEEA. Trimming pared 5 bases from V and 7 bases from J, leaving 12 bases between. The CDR3 reads CASSIQGGEQYF. CDR3 DNA sequence: TGTGCCAGCAGCATACAGGGTGGGGAGCAGTACTTC.

V is TRBV6-5 and J is TRBJ1-3; no reliable D call. The V and J ends lost 0 bases and 3 bases respectively, with 9 bases between them. Germline lookup yields CDR1 MNHEY and CDR2 SVGAGI. There are 15 residues in the CDR3. The CDR3 region is CASSYSRAVGNTIYF. Written as DNA, the CDR3 is TGTGCCAGCAGTTACTCGAGGGCTGTTGGAAACACCATATATTTT.

The chain has TRBV2 and TRBJ1-1, with TRBD1 as a possible D gene (5 bases). This CDR3 spans 15 amino acids. CDR1 SNHLY and CDR2 FYNNEI come from the germline V gene. Trimming shortened V by 4 bases and J by 6 bases, and 18 bases separated the two germline ends. Written as DNA, the CDR3 is TGTGCCAGCAGTGTTATAGGACACTCGGCAGCTGAAGCTTTCTTT. Its translation: CASSVIGHSAAEAFF.